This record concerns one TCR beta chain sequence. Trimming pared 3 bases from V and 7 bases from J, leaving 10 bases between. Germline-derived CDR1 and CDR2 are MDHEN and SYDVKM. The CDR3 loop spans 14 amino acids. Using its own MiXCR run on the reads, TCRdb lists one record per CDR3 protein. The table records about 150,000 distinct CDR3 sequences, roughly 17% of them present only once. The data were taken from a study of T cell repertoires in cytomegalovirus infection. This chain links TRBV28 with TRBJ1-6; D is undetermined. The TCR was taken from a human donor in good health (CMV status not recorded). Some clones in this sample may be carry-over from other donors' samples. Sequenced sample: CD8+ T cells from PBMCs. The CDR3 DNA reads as TGTGCCAGCAGTTTGACCGGGTGGAATTCACCCCTCCACTTT. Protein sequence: CASSLTGWNSPLHF.